This TCR beta chain was captured by sequencing in a study of shared clonotypes between healthy human individuals. Study-level points and caveats: The authors expected sequencing depth to affect clonotype sharing among donors.

Positive CCR7 selection of CD45RO-negative cells yielded the naive CD8 cells, and terminally differentiated effector memory CD45RA+ cells were excluded. Caucasian adults living in Nashville, Tennessee, provided all samples. Turning to this clone: What it binds is unknown.

Assay: immunoSEQ multiplex PCR; the TCRdb copy retains only in-frame clones and omits some. The sample contains hundreds of thousands of clones, nearly 98% of which appear only once. The germline CDR1 and CDR2 sequences are MNHNS and SASEGT. Trimming removed 1 base at V and 0 bases at J, with 8 bases between. This CDR3 region has 15 residues. The sequenced sample consisted of naive CD8+ T cells sorted from blood. This sequence was found in a man in his thirties or forties in good health. J is TRBJ2-3 and V is TRBV6-1; D not certain. The chain's CDR3 is CASSEEILSTDTQYF. The CDR3 DNA follows: TGTGCCAGCAGTGAAGAAATATTAAGCACAGATACGCAGTATTTT.